This T cell receptor beta chain emerged from a study of T cell responses to AZD1222 COVID-19 vaccine. Turning to this clone: Its antigen is still unknown.

Repertoires were generated with immunoSEQ multiplex PCR, while TCRdb's copy carries only in-frame clones and drops some. The sample has approximately 140,000 clones, approximately 92% seen once. V was clipped by 0 bases and J by 0 bases, with 9 bases between them. The CDR3 has 15 amino acids. Germline CDR1 and CDR2: SGHTA and FQGNSA. The study's findings and limits: AZD1222 recipients seropositive at baseline numbered only 6 or 7. Donors, mostly white British, included more females; clonal diversity was possibly underestimated.

Second-dose recipients at about 4 or about 12 weeks were treated as one pooled group. This receptor was obtained from an adult who received the AZD1222 COVID-19 vaccine. Sequences were derived from peripheral blood, sampled 28 days after the second AZD1222 dose. The chain links TRBV7-2 to TRBJ2-7, with D unresolved. In DNA, the CDR3 is TGTGCCAGCAGCTTAGCTGGAGCCCCCTCCTACGAGCAGTACTTC. Residues: CASSLAGAPSYEQYF.